Listed below are T cell receptor beta chains from one sample, sequenced in a study of cytomegalovirus exposure and HLA in healthy donors. Clones were read by immunoSEQ multiplex PCR, and TCRdb kept only the in-frame ones, dropping some. This table holds nearly 35,000 clones. Material for sequencing was PBMCs. The receptor source for this set is a middle-aged woman in good health and CMV-seropositive. CDR3s include the opening cysteine and the closing phenylalanine or tryptophan. D genes are given only for firm matches. For some rows the clone size is stated as once, few or many, or as a class when expanded; others skip it.

TGTGCCAGCAGCCAACTGACTAGCCAGAGCTCCTACGAGCAGTACTTC CASSQLTSQSSYEQYF NA TRBJ2-7 TRBV4-2 TRBD2
TGTGCCTGGAGTGTACAGGGGGCGCGGTTAGTCACCATATATTTT CAWSVQGARLVTIYF NA TRBJ1-3 TRBV30 TRBD1
TGTGCCAGCAGTCCCTCCGCAACGGTCTATGAGCAGTTCTTC CASSPSATVYEQFF NA TRBJ2-1 TRBV27 NA
TGTGCCAGCAGCTTAGTAGCGGGGGCCTACGAGCAGTACTTC CASSLVAGAYEQYF NA TRBJ2-7 TRBV7-3 TRBD2
TGTGCCAGCAGCCCCGTGGACTGGAACACTGAAGCTTTCTTT CASSPVDWNTEAFF NA TRBJ1-1 TRBV9 NA
TGTGCCAGCAGCCCCTCTGAAGAGACCCAGTACTTC CASSPSEETQYF NA TRBJ2-5 TRBV7-6 NA
TGTGCCAGCAGCCCCGGGACTAGCCTCGGGGATGAGCAGTTCTTC CASSPGTSLGDEQFF NA TRBJ2-1 TRBV7-2 TRBD2
TGTGCCAGCAGCTTAGCGAGCTCCTACAATGAGCAGTTCTTC CASSLASSYNEQFF NA TRBJ2-1 TRBV5-6 NA
TGCGCCAGCAGCCCAGCTACAGGGGGCGTAGGCTACACCTTC CASSPATGGVGYTF NA TRBJ1-2 TRBV5-1 TRBD1
TGTGCCAGCAGCTTCAGTATACCCTACGAGCAGTACTTC CASSFSIPYEQYF NA TRBJ2-7 TRBV11-2 NA
TGCGCCAGCAGCCGGGGGGGTGCAGGGAACACTGAAGCTTTCTTT CASSRGGAGNTEAFF NA TRBJ1-1 TRBV5-1 NA
TGCGCCAGCAGCCAAGCCGGACTAGCGGGGAACAATGAGCAGTTCTTC CASSQAGLAGNNEQFF NA TRBJ2-1 TRBV4-1 TRBD2
TGTGCCAGCACCCCCCAGGCGGGCGGCGAGCAGTACTTC CASTPQAGGEQYF NA TRBJ2-7 TRBV7-3 NA
TGCGCCAGCAGAAGGGACAGCTCCTACAATGAGCAGTTCTTC CASRRDSSYNEQFF NA TRBJ2-1 TRBV5-1 TRBD1
TGCGCCAGCAGCCCGGCGGACAGGGGGCGAGAGCAGTTCTTC CASSPADRGREQFF NA TRBJ2-1 TRBV5-1 TRBD1
TGCGCCAGCAGCTTGGGGACAGGGTCCACTCCTTCTGGGGCCAACGTCCTGACTTTC CASSLGTGSTPSGANVLTF NA TRBJ2-6 TRBV5-1 TRBD1
TGCGCCAGCAGTCCAGGGGCTAGGGGACGGGGTGAGCAGTTCTTC CASSPGARGRGEQFF NA TRBJ2-1 TRBV5-1 NA
TGCAGCGGGATCGGGGGAGACTATGGCTACACCTTC CSGIGGDYGYTF NA TRBJ1-2 TRBV29-1 NA
TGTGCCAGCAGTGGCGGGGTGTTACGGCCCCAGCATTTT CASSGGVLRPQHF NA TRBJ1-5 TRBV28 NA
TGTGCCAGCTCACCCCGGACAGGCCAAGAGACCCAGTACTTC CASSPRTGQETQYF NA TRBJ2-5 TRBV18 TRBD1
TGTGCCTGGAGGGGTCCGGGACAGGGGAGGGACGAGCAGTACTTC CAWRGPGQGRDEQYF NA TRBJ2-7 TRBV30 TRBD1
TGTGCCAGCAGCCTACAGGGCGGCGCCTACGAGCAGTACTTC CASSLQGGAYEQYF NA TRBJ2-7 TRBV6-5 NA
TGTGCCAGCAGCCAGCCCCGGGACAGCTACTCCTACGAGCAGTACTTC CASSQPRDSYSYEQYF NA TRBJ2-7 TRBV7-9 TRBD1
TGCGCCAGCAGCTTACAGGGAGAGTTGAACACCATATATTTT CASSLQGELNTIYF NA TRBJ1-3 TRBV5-1 NA
TGTGCCACCAGCAGAGGAAGACTAGTTACCTACGAGCAGTACTTC CATSRGRLVTYEQYF NA TRBJ2-7 TRBV15 NA
TGTGCCAGCAGTGGGGGCGGCGGGGATCAGCCCCAGCATTTT CASSGGGGDQPQHF NA TRBJ1-5 TRBV6-1 NA
TGTGCCAGCAGCTTACAACTAGCGGGACAATACGAGCAGTACTTC CASSLQLAGQYEQYF NA TRBJ2-7 TRBV5-4 TRBD2
TGCAGTGCTAGTGGCAACACTGAAGCTTTCTTT CSASGNTEAFF NA TRBJ1-1 TRBV20-1 NA
TGTGCCACCAGCAGTGGGTCCGGGAGTAGCAATCAGCCCCAGCATTTT CATSSGSGSSNQPQHF NA TRBJ1-5 TRBV15 NA
TGTGCCAGCAGGGGGACTAGCGGGATCCCGCGGGGGGCCAACGTCCTGACTTTC CASRGTSGIPRGANVLTF NA TRBJ2-6 TRBV11-2 TRBD2
TGCGCCAGCAGTGACCTCAGTGGGGGAGAGGGACAGGGGAGGGCCGGGGAGCTGTTTTTT CASSDLSGGEGQGRAGELFF medium-sized TRBJ2-2 TRBV23-1 TRBD1
TGTGCCAGCACCAGACAAAATCAAGAGACCCAGTACTTC CASTRQNQETQYF NA TRBJ2-5 TRBV25-1 NA
TGTGCCAGCAGTTTGATAGGGGACTACGAGCAGTACTTC CASSLIGDYEQYF NA TRBJ2-7 TRBV27 NA
TGTGCCTTTCGGAGGGGGGGCTTGGGCTATGGCTACACCTTC CAFRRGGLGYGYTF NA TRBJ1-2 TRBV30 NA
TGTGCCACCTCGGGAGGGCCCAGGCAACAAGTCTACGAGCAGTACTTC CATSGGPRQQVYEQYF NA TRBJ2-7 TRBV18 TRBD2
TGTGCCAGCAGCTTAGGCGGGTTGGGTAATCAGCCCCAGCATTTT CASSLGGLGNQPQHF NA TRBJ1-5 TRBV7-9 NA
TGTGCCAGCAGCCTGGGACAGTCGGACACCATATATTTT CASSLGQSDTIYF NA TRBJ1-3 TRBV9 TRBD1
TGCGCCAGCAGCTCGACAGTGAACACCGGGGAGCTGTTTTTT CASSSTVNTGELFF NA TRBJ2-2 TRBV5-1 NA
TGCGCCAGCAGCCGTACTAGCGGGAGTGGGGAGCTGTTTTTT CASSRTSGSGELFF NA TRBJ2-2 TRBV5-1 TRBD2
TGTGCCAGCTCACCCCAAGGGACTAGCACAGATACGCAGTATTTT CASSPQGTSTDTQYF NA TRBJ2-3 TRBV18 NA
TGTGCCAGTAGTCCCGGGACAACCGGAAACACCATATATTTT CASSPGTTGNTIYF NA TRBJ1-3 TRBV19 NA
TGTGCCAGCAGTTACTCTATTACAGGGAACACTGAAGCTTTCTTT CASSYSITGNTEAFF NA TRBJ1-1 TRBV6-5 NA
TGTGCCAGTGGTAGCGGGGCCGCCTACGAGCAGTACTTC CASGSGAAYEQYF NA TRBJ2-7 TRBV19 TRBD2
TGTGCCAGCAGCCCAATACCCAGGGTAACTGAAGCTTTCTTT CASSPIPRVTEAFF NA TRBJ1-1 TRBV7-2 NA
TGTGCCAGCAGCCCAACAGGGGGTAACTATGGCTACACCTTC CASSPTGGNYGYTF NA TRBJ1-2 TRBV27 TRBD1
TGTGCCAGCAGTTTGGGGGGTGGGGAGACCCAGTACTTC CASSLGGGETQYF NA TRBJ2-5 TRBV28 NA
TGTGCCAGCAGTCCAGGGGCGAATGGCTACACCTTC CASSPGANGYTF NA TRBJ1-2 TRBV6-6 NA
TGTGCCAGCAGTGAAGGGGGACTAACTAGCACAGATACGCAGTATTTT CASSEGGLTSTDTQYF NA TRBJ2-3 TRBV7-3 NA
TGTGCCAGCAACCGCCGGGGGGCGCGTCAGCCCCAGCATTTT CASNRRGARQPQHF NA TRBJ1-5 TRBV6-1 NA